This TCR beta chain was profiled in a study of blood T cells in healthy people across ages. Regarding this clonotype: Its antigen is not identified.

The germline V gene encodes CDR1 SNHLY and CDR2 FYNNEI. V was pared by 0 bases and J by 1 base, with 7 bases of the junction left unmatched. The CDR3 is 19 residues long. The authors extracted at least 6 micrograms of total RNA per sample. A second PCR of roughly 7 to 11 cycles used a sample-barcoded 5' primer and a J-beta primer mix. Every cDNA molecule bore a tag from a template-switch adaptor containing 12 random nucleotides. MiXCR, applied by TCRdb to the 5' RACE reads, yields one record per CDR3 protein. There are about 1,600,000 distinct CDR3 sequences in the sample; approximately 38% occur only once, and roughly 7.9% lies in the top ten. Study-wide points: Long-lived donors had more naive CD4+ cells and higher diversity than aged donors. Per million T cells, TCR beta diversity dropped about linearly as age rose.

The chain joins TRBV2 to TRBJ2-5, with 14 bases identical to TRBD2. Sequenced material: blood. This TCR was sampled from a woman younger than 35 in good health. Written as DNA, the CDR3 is TGTGCCAGCAGTGAAGCTCCGGGACTAGCGGGGGTTACCCAAGAGACCCAGTACTTC. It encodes CASSEAPGLAGVTQETQYF. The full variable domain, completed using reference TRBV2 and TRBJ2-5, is EPEVTQTPSHQVTQMGQEVILRCVPISNHLYFYWYRQILGQKVEFLVSFYNNEISEKSEIFDDQFSVERPDGSNFTLKIRSTKLEDSAMYFCASSEAPGLAGVTQETQYFGPGTRLLVL.